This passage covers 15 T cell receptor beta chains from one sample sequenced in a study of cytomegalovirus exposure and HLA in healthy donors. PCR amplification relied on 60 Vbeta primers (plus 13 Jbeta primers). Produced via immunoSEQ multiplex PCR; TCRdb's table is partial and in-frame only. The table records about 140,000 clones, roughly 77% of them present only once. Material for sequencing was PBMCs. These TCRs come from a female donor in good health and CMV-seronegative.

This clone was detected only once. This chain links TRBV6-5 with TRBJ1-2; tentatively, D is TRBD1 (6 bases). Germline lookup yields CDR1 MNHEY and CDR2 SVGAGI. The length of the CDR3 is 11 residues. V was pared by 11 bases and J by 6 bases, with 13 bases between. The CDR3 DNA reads TGTGCCGCGAGGGGGGGCCATGGCTACACCTTC. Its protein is CAARGGHGYTF.

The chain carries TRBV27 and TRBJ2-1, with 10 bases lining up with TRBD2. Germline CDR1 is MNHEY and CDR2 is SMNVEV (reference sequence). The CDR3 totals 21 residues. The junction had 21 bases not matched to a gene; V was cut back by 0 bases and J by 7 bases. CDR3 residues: CASSLSGQGGVAGGQGNEQFF. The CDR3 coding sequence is TGTGCCAGCAGTTTATCAGGACAGGGAGGGGTAGCGGGAGGCCAGGGGAATGAGCAGTTCTTC.

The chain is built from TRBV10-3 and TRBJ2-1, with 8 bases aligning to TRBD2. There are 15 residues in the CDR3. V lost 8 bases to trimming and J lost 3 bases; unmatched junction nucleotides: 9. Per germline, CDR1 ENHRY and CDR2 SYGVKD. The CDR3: CAIGLSGGHYNEQFF. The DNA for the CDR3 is TGTGCCATCGGATTGAGCGGGGGCCACTACAATGAGCAGTTCTTC.

The CDR3 sequence: CASSSKRGPYNEQFF. The CDR3 region has the DNA TGTGCCAGCAGCTCGAAGCGGGGGCCGTACAATGAGCAGTTCTTC. The gene calls are TRBV7-3 and TRBJ2-1; 8 bases fit TRBD2. The CDR3 extends over 15 amino acids. Germline trimming cut 4 bases from V and 4 bases from J; bases unmatched to any gene: 6. Looked up from germline, CDR1 is SGHTA and CDR2 is FQGTGA.

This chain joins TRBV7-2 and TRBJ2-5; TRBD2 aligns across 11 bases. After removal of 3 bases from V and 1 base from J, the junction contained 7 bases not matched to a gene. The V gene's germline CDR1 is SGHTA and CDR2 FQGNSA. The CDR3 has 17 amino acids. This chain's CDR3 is CASSLVSGGAVQETQYF. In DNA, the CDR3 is TGTGCCAGCAGCTTGGTTAGCGGGGGGGCTGTCCAAGAGACCCAGTACTTC.

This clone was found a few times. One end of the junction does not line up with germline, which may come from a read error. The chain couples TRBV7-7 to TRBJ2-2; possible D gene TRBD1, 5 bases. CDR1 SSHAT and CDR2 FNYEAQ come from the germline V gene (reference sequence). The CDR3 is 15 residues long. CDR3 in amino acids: CASSIQERGTGELFF. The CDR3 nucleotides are TGTGCTAGCAGCATACAGGAAAGGGGCACCGGGGAGCTGTTTTTT. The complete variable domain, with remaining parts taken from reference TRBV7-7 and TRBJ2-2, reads GAGVSQSPRYKVTKRGQDVTLRCDPISSHATLYWYQQALGQGPEFLTYFNYEAQPDKSGLPSDRFSAERPEGSISTLTIQRTEQRDSAMYRCASSIQERGTGELFFGEGSRLTVL.

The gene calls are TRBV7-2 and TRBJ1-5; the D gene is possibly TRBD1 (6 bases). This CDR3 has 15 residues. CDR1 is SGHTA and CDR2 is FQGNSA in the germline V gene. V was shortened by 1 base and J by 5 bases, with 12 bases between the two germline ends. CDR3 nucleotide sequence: TGTGCCAGCAGCTTAGGGGGGGGCAGGGATCAGCCCCAGCATTTT. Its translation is CASSLGGGRDQPQHF.

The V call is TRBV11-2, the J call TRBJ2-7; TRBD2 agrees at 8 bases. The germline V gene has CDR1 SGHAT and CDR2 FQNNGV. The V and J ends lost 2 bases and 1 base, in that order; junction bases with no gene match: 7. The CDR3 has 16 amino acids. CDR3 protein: CASSLRPGGRSYEQYF. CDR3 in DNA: TGTGCCAGCAGCTTAAGACCGGGAGGGAGGTCCTACGAGCAGTACTTC.

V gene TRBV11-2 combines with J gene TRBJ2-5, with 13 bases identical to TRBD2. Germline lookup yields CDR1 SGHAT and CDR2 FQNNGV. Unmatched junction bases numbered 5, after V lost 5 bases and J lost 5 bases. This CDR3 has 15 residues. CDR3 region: CASSRRTSGSETQYF. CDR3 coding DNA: TGTGCCAGCAGCCGCAGGACTAGCGGGAGTGAGACCCAGTACTTC.

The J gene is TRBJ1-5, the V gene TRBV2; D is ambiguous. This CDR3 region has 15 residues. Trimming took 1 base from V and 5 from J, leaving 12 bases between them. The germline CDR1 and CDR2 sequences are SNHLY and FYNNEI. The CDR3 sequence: CASSEGSRGDQPQHF. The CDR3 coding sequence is TGTGCCAGCAGTGAAGGGTCTCGGGGAGATCAGCCCCAGCATTTT.

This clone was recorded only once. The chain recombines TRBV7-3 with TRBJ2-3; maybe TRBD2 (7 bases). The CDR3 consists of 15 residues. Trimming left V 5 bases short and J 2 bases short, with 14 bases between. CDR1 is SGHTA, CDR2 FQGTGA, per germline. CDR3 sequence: CASSRGGAYTDTQYF. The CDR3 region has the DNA TGTGCCAGCAGCCGAGGGGGGGCCTACACAGATACGCAGTATTTT.

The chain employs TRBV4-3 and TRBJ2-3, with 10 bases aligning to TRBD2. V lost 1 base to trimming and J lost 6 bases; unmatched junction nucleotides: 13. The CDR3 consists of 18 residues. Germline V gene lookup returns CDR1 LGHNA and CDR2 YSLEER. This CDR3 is CASSQAPYLAGARDTQYF. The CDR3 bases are TGCGCCAGCAGCCAAGCTCCGTATCTAGCGGGGGCCCGGGATACGCAGTATTTT.

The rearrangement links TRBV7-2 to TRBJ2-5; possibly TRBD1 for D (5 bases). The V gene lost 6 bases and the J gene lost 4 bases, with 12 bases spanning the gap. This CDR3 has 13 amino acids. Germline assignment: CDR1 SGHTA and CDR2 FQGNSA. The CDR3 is CASRLQVTETQYF. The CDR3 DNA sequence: TGTGCCAGCAGACTACAGGTTACAGAGACCCAGTACTTC.

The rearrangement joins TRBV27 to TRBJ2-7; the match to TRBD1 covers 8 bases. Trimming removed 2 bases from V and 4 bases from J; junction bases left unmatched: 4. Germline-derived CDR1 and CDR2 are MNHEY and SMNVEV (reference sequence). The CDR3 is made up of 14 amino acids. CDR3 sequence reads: CASSLGQGPYEQYF. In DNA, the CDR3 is TGTGCCAGCAGTTTAGGACAGGGACCGTACGAGCAGTACTTC.

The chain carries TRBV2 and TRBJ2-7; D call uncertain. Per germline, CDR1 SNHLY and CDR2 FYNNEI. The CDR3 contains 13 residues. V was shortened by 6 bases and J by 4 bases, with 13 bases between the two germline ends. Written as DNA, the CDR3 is TGTGCCAGCAGAGCGACTTTTACTTACGAGCAGTACTTC. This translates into CASRATFTYEQYF.